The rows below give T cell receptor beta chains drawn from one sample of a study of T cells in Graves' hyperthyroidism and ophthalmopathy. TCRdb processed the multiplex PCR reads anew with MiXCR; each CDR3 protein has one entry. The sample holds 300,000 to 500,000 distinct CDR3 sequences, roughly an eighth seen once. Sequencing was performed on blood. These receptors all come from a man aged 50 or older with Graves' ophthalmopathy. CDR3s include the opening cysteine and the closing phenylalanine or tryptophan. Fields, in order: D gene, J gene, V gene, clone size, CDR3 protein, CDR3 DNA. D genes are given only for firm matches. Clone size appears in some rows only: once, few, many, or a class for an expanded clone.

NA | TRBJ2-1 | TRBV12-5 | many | CASGLADRRAPYNEQFF | TGTGCTAGTGGTTTGGCCGATCGCAGGGCCCCCTACAATGAGCAGTTCTTC
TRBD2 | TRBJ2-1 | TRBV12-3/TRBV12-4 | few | CAIQKLAGNEQFF | TGTGCCATCCAAAAACTAGCGGGAAACGAGCAGTTCTTC
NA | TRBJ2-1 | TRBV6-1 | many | CASTRSGSTYNEQFF | TGTGCCAGCACACGGAGCGGATCCACCTACAATGAGCAGTTCTTC
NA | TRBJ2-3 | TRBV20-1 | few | CSARLTEAGNTQYF | TGCAGTGCTAGACTTACCGAGGCGGGAAATACGCAGTATTTT
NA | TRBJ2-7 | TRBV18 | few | CASPRRRYEQYF | TGTGCCAGCCCAAGAAGGCGCTACGAGCAGTACTTC
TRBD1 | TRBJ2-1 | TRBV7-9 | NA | CASSWDREVYNEQFF | TGTGCCAGCAGTTGGGACAGGGAAGTATACAATGAGCAGTTCTTC
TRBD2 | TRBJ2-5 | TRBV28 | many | CASSPLTSGRSQQETQYF | TGTGCCAGCAGTCCCCTGACTAGCGGGAGATCGCAACAAGAGACCCAGTACTTC
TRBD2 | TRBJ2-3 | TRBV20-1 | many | CSARDLAGVTDTQYF | TGCAGTGCTAGAGACCTAGCGGGAGTGACAGATACGCAGTATTTT
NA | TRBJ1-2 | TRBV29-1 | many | CSVADRNYGYTF | TGCAGCGTCGCTGACAGAAACTATGGCTACACCTTC
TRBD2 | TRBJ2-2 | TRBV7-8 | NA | CASSLGLAGRTGELFF | TGTGCCAGCAGCTTGGGACTAGCGGGAAGGACCGGGGAGCTGTTTTTT
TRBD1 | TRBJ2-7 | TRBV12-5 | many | CASGLVRGTGKPYEQYF | TGTGCTAGTGGTTTGGTACGCGGGACAGGGAAACCCTACGAGCAGTACTTC
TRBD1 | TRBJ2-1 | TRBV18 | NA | CASSPGSRQGAQSDEQFF | TGTGCCAGCTCACCAGGTTCCCGACAGGGGGCACAGAGCGATGAGCAGTTCTTC
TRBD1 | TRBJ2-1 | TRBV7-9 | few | CASSPPGDRVSNEQFF | TGTGCCAGCAGCCCTCCGGGGGACAGGGTTTCCAATGAGCAGTTCTTC
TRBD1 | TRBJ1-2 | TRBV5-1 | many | CASSLVDDRGYGYTF | TGCGCCAGCAGCTTGGTAGACGACAGGGGCTATGGCTACACCTTC
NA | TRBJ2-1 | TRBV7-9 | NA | CASSPHSGRTKETQFF | TGTGCCAGCAGCCCACACTCGGGACGGACTAAAGAGACCCAGTTCTTC
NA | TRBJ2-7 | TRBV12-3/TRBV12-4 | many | CASSGNPSGYEQYF | TGTGCCAGCAGTGGGAATCCTTCCGGCTACGAGCAGTACTTC
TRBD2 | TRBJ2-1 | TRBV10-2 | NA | CASSEEGLAGGVRINEQFF | TGCGCCAGCAGTGAGGAGGGGCTAGCGGGAGGGGTGAGGATCAATGAGCAGTTCTTC
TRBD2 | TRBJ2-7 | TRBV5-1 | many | CASTPLTSGIREQYF | TGCGCCAGCACCCCCCTGACTAGCGGGATAAGAGAGCAGTACTTC
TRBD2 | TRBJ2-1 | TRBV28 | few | CASSRTDPALRGTSSYNEQFF | TGTGCCAGCAGCCGGACAGACCCTGCCCTCCGCGGGACTAGCTCCTACAATGAGCAGTTCTTC
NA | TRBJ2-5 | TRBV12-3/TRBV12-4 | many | CASSLIGTQETQYF | TGTGCCAGCAGTTTAATCGGGACCCAAGAGACCCAGTACTTC
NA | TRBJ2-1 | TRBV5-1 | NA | CASSLAHAYEQFF | TGCGCCAGCAGCTTGGCACACGCCTATGAGCAGTTCTTC
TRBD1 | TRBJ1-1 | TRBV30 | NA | CAWKGQANTEAFF | TGTGCCTGGAAGGGACAGGCGAACACTGAAGCTTTCTTT
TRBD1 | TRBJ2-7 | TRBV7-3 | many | CASSLAVPEGAISYEQYF | TGTGCCAGCAGCTTAGCAGTCCCCGAGGGGGCTATTAGTTACGAGCAGTACTTC
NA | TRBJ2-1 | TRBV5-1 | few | CASSRDTGNNEQFF | TGCGCCAGCAGCCGGGACACAGGGAACAATGAGCAGTTCTTC
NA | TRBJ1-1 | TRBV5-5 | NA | CASSQAIDGGTEAFF | TGTGCCAGCAGCCAAGCAATTGACGGGGGAACTGAAGCTTTCTTT
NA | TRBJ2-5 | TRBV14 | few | CASSQSFRTETQYF | TGTGCCAGCAGCCAGTCATTTCGTACCGAGACCCAGTACTTC
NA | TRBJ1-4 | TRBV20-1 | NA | CSATGQLAVSKLFF | TGCAGTGCAACCGGACAGTTAGCAGTTAGCAAACTGTTTTTT
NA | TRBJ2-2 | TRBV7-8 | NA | CASSRKQGTGELFF | TGTGCCAGCAGCCGTAAACAGGGAACTGGGGAGCTGTTTTTT
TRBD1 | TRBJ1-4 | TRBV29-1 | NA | CSVSAGTVNEKLFF | TGCAGCGTATCCGCCGGGACAGTTAATGAAAAACTGTTTTTT
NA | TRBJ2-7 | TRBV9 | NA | CASSPLGESDGEQYF | TGTGCCAGCAGCCCATTGGGGGAATCTGATGGCGAGCAGTACTTC
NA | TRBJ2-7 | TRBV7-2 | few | CASSPRQGRRGWGGGQYF | TGTGCCAGCAGCCCCCGACAGGGTCGCAGAGGCTGGGGGGGCGGGCAGTACTTC
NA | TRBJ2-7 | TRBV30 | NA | CAWSGGGASTYEQYF | TGTGCCTGGAGCGGAGGGGGCGCATCGACCTACGAGCAGTACTTC
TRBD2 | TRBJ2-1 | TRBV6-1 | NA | CASGPEVAGVNEQFF | TGTGCCAGCGGCCCGGAGGTAGCGGGGGTCAATGAGCAGTTCTTC
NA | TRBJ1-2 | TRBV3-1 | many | CASSQDYGDNYGYTF | TGTGCCAGCAGCCAAGACTATGGGGATAACTATGGCTACACCTTC
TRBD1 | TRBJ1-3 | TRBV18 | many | CASSQQGVGNTIYF | TGTGCCAGCTCTCAACAGGGGGTTGGAAACACCATATATTTT
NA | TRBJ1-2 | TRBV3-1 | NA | CASSLRRQQSGYGYTF | TGTGCCAGCAGCCTCCGGAGACAGCAATCGGGCTATGGCTACACCTTC
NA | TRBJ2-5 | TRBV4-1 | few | CASSQVPSRGRGGETQYF | TGCGCCAGCAGCCAAGTTCCGAGTCGGGGAAGGGGTGGGGAGACCCAGTACTTC
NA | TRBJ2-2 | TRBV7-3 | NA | CAIRGGGELFF | TGTGCCATCAGGGGGGGCGGGGAGCTGTTTTTT
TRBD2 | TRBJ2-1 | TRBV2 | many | CASSEHITSGAYNEQFF | TGTGCCAGCAGTGAACATATAACTAGCGGGGCCTACAATGAGCAGTTCTTC
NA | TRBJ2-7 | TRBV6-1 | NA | CASSIQDFYEQYF | TGTGCCAGCAGTATACAGGACTTCTACGAGCAGTACTTC
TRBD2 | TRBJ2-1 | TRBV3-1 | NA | CASSQEKLAGVRSYNEQFF | TGTGCCAGCAGCCAAGAAAAACTAGCGGGAGTAAGGTCCTACAATGAGCAGTTCTTC
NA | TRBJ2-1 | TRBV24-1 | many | CATSDDGTGRPNEQFF | TGTGCCACCAGTGATGACGGGACCGGACGTCCGAATGAGCAGTTCTTC
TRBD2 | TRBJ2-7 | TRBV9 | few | CASSVSAGVNYEQYF | TGTGCCAGCAGCGTTTCAGCGGGGGTGAACTACGAGCAGTACTTC
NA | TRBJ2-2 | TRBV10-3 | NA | CAIMGQNTGELFF | TGTGCCATCATGGGCCAGAACACCGGGGAGCTGTTTTTT
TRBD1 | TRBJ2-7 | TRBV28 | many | CASSSDRYEQYF | TGTGCCAGCAGTTCGGACAGGTACGAGCAGTACTTC
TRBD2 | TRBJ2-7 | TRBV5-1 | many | CASSPPGGRREQYF | TGCGCCAGCAGCCCTCCGGGGGGGCGTAGAGAGCAGTACTTC
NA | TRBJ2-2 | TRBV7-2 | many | CASSRGDWDTGELFF | TGTGCCAGCAGCAGGGGGGATTGGGACACCGGGGAGCTGTTTTTT
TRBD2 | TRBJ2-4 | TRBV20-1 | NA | CSASGEGNIQYF | TGCAGTGCTAGCGGGGAGGGGAACATTCAGTACTTC
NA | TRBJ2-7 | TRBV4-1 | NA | CASSYVTAREVEYEQYF | TGCGCCAGCAGCTACGTTACGGCAAGGGAGGTTGAATACGAGCAGTACTTC
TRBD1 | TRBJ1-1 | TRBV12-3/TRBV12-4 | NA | CASRGQGGSGTKAFF | TGTGCCAGCAGAGGACAGGGGGGTAGTGGCACTAAAGCTTTCTTT
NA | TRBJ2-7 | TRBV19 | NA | CASSIASGPTFSYEQYF | TGTGCCAGTAGTATAGCGTCGGGACCTACATTTTCCTACGAGCAGTACTTC
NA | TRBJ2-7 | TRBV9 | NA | CASTSLRRDCFYEQYF | TGTGCCAGCACCTCCCTGCGGAGGGACTGTTTCTACGAGCAGTACTTC
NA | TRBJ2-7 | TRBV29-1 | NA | CGVDGGGEQYF | TGCGGCGTTGATGGGGGCGGCGAGCAGTACTTC